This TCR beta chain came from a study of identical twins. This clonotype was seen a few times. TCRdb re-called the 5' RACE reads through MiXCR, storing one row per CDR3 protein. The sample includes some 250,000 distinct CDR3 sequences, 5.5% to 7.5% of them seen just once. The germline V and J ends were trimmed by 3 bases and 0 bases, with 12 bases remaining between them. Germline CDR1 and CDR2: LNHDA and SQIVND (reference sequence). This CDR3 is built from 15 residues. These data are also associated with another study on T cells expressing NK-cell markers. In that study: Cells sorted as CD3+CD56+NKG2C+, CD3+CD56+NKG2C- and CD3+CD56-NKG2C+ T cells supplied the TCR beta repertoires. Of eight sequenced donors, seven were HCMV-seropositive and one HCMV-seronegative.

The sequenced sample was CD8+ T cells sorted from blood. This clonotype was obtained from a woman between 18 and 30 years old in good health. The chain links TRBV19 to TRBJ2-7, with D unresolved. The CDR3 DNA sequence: TGTGCCAGTAGTATGGCGAGTCACATCTCCTACGAGCAGTACTTC. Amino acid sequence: CASSMASHISYEQYF.